This T cell receptor beta chain was identified during a study of blood T cell repertoires in COVID-19. Sequenced by immunoSEQ multiplex PCR; TCRdb stores in-frame clones only, minus some. The repertoire has under 150,000 clones, roughly four fifths of them found once; the top ten carry more than 8.5%. V shed 6 bases and J shed 1 base, with 9 bases lying between them. This CDR3 comprises 14 residues. Germline CDR1 MGHDK, CDR2 SYGVNS. The chain employs TRBV25-1 and TRBJ2-2; weak D call: TRBD2 (6 bases). What was sequenced was peripheral blood. This TCR was sampled from a woman aged 50 to 60 with active or convalescent COVID-19. The chain's CDR3 is CASRASVNTGELFF. In DNA, the CDR3 is TGTGCCAGCAGGGCTAGCGTGAACACCGGGGAGCTGTTTTTT.